The sequence of this TCR beta chain was determined in a study of blood T cells in healthy people across ages. Across the study: Roughly one uniquely barcoded beta molecule per two T cells was captured. Overall study results and limits: As age increased, TCR beta diversity per million T cells fell in a roughly linear fashion. It was held that the diversity estimates obtained from one million T cells were underestimates.

With a J-beta primer mix and a sample-barcoded 5' primer, a second PCR ran about 7 to 11 cycles. Each CDR3 protein gets one entry after TCRdb re-called the 5' RACE reads with MiXCR. This table holds fewer than 2,000,000 distinct CDR3 sequences, roughly a third found once. V gave up 4 bases and J gave up 5 bases, with 17 bases separating them. This CDR3 spans 14 amino acids. Germline CDR1 reads SQVTM; CDR2 reads ANQGSEA. This clonotype was observed a handful of times. The antigen remains undetermined. Sequenced input: blood. This chain joins TRBV29-1 and TRBJ2-5; D remains ambiguous. The receptor was derived from a woman aged 25 to 45 in good health. The CDR3 coding sequence is TGCAGCGTTGTCCCCATACCAAACGGGGAGACCCAGTACTTC. It is translated as CSVVPIPNGETQYF.